These 7 T cell receptor beta chains came from one sample sequenced in a study of T cells in Graves' hyperthyroidism and ophthalmopathy. Amplified TCR beta CDR3 regions came from RNA transcripts. First-round RT-PCR of the TCR CDR3 relied on the HTBI primer set. A single record per CDR3 protein comes from TCRdb applying MiXCR to the multiplex PCR reads. The sample holds about 360,000 distinct CDR3 sequences; about 12% are singletons and the top ten take around 9.2%. Sequencing was carried out using blood. The source is a woman aged 18-29 years with Graves' hyperthyroidism.

This clonotype has at least ten counts. One junction end disagrees with the germline gene, perhaps due to a read error. The chain recombines TRBV7-7 with TRBJ2-2, with TRBD2 matching 11 bases. The germline V gene has CDR1 SSHAT and CDR2 FNYEAQ (reference sequence). The CDR3 extends over 16 amino acids. In nucleotides, the CDR3 is TGTGCTAGCAGCCCGACTAGCGGGACGAACACCGGGGAGCTGTTTTTT. Translating gives CASSPTSGTNTGELFF.

Many counts were recorded for this clonotype. This chain uses TRBV28 with TRBJ2-2; possible D gene TRBD2, 5 bases. Germline-derived CDR1 and CDR2 are MDHEN and SYDVKM. The CDR3 spans 12 residues. V was shortened by 5 bases and J by 13 bases, with 14 bases between the two germline ends. This CDR3 is CASSHMPRGLFF. The CDR3 DNA follows: TGTGCCAGCAGTCATATGCCTCGGGGGCTGTTTTTT.

Many counts were recorded for this clonotype. The chain couples TRBV11-2 to TRBJ1-3, with 7 bases matching TRBD1. Germline lookup yields CDR1 SGHAT and CDR2 FQNNGV. CDR3 length equals 14 residues. The J segment lost 3 bases and the V segment lost 4 bases, leaving 3 bases of the junction unmatched. This chain's CDR3 is CASSSDRVGNTIYF. For the CDR3, the DNA is TGTGCCAGCAGCTCCGACAGGGTTGGAAACACCATATATTTT.

This clonotype was detected many times. This rearrangement joins TRBV7-9 to TRBJ1-2; TRBD1 matches 7 bases. This CDR3 has 12 amino acids. V lost 5 bases and J lost 12; bases outside the gene matches: 9. Germline V gene data show CDR1 as SEHNR and CDR2 as FQNEAQ (reference sequence). The CDR3 spells CASSDRTGEDTF. The CDR3 DNA sequence: TGTGCCAGCAGCGACCGGACAGGCGAGGACACCTTC.

V is TRBV20-1 and J is TRBJ2-1, with D unclear. The length of the CDR3 is 13 residues. Germline CDR1 is DFQATT and CDR2 is SNEGSKA (reference sequence). Trimming cost V 8 bases and J 1 base, with 12 bases left between them. CDR3 sequence: CSPLPISYNEQFF. CDR3 coding DNA: TGCAGTCCGCTCCCAATATCCTACAATGAGCAGTTCTTC.

The sample holds many counts of this clonotype. The gene calls are TRBV12-3 or TRBV12-4 and TRBJ1-4; 9 bases line up with TRBD1. CDR3 length: 14 amino acids. Losses at the gene ends were 10 bases for V and 1 base for J; bases not matched to a gene: 4. CDR3 in DNA: TGTGCCACCGGGGGACAGGGAACTAATGAAAAACTGTTTTTT. Translated, it gives CATGGQGTNEKLFF.

This clonotype turned up a few times. Relative to the germline gene, one junction end is altered; a read error may explain this. The rearrangement uses TRBV28 and TRBJ2-2; the D gene is possibly TRBD2 (5 bases). Looked up from germline, CDR1 is MDHEN and CDR2 is SYDVKM. The CDR3 extends over 15 amino acids. The DNA of the CDR3 is TGTACCAGCACTTGGGGATCTAGCATTACCGGGGAGCTGTTTTTT. This encodes CTSTWGSSITGELFF.